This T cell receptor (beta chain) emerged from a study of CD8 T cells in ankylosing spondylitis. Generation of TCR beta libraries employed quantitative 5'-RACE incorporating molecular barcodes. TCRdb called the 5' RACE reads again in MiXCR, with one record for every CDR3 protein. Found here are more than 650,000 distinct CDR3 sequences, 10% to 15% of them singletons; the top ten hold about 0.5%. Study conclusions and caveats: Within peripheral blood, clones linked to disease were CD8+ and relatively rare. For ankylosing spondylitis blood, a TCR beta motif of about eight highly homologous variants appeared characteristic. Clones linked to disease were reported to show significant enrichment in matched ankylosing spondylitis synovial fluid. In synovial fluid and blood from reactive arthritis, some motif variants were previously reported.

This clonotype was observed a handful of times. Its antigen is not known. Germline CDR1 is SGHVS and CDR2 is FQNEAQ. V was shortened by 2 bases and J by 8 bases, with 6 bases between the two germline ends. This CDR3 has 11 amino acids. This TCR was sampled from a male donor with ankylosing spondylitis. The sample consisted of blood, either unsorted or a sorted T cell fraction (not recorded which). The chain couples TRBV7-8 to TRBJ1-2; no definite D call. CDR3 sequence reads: CASSLHGGYTF. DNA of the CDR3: TGTGCCAGCAGCTTACATGGGGGCTACACCTTC.